Ten or more counts support the clone carrying this TCR beta chain. Amplification targeted TCR beta CDR3 regions from RNA transcripts. A set of HTBI primers served as the primers for a first-round RT-PCR of the TCR CDR3. TCRdb redid the calling of the multiplex PCR reads with MiXCR, one entry per CDR3 protein. This table has fewer than 600,000 distinct CDR3 sequences, less than 15% appearing once. These data originate in a study of T cells in Graves' hyperthyroidism and ophthalmopathy. The CDR3 covers 14 residues. Per the germline V gene, CDR1 is SNHLY and CDR2 is FYNNEI. V gave up 5 bases and J gave up 13 bases, with 18 bases separating them.

The specimen was blood. The TCR originated in a woman between 40 and 55 years old with Graves' hyperthyroidism. The chain uses TRBV2 and TRBJ1-6, with a weak D call TRBD1 (6 bases). DNA of the CDR3: TGTGCCAGCAGTTATGACAGGACCTCAGGGCCCCTCCACTTT. The encoded protein is CASSYDRTSGPLHF.